This is a list of T cell receptor beta chains from one sample in a study of T cell responses to AZD1222 COVID-19 vaccine. Here immunoSEQ multiplex PCR was the method, and the copy in TCRdb shows in-frame clones only, minus some. Here the sample spans about 180,000 clones, about nine tenths being singletons. The specimen was peripheral blood, collected 28 days after the second AZD1222 dose. All receptors derive from an adult who received the AZD1222 COVID-19 vaccine. The CDR3 runs from the conserved cysteine through the conserved F or W. Each record gives: CDR3 DNA, CDR3 protein, clone size, J gene, D gene, V gene. A D gene is named only where the DNA matches it firmly. Expanded clones are given a class, and other clones once, few, many or no size at all.

cdr3_nt: TGTGCCAGCAGTGAGATTATGGAAGGGGAGACCCAGTACTTC
cdr3_aa: CASSEIMEGETQYF
clone_size: once
j_call: TRBJ2-5
d_call: .
v_call: TRBV2

cdr3_nt: TGTGCCAGCAGCTTTTCAACGGGGACAGGTCAATATGGCTACACCTTC
cdr3_aa: CASSFSTGTGQYGYTF
clone_size: few
j_call: TRBJ1-2
d_call: TRBD1
v_call: TRBV7-2

cdr3_nt: TGTGCCAGCTCACCAAAAGAATCATACACTGAAGCTTTCTTT
cdr3_aa: CASSPKESYTEAFF
clone_size: .
j_call: TRBJ1-1
d_call: .
v_call: TRBV18

cdr3_nt: TGTGCCAGCAGCTTCTATCCGGGATTAACTTCCTATGGCTACACCTTC
cdr3_aa: CASSFYPGLTSYGYTF
clone_size: .
j_call: TRBJ1-2
d_call: .
v_call: TRBV7-9

cdr3_nt: TGTGCCAGCAGCGTCCTACAGGGGAGGCCAGATACGCAGTATTTT
cdr3_aa: CASSVLQGRPDTQYF
clone_size: once
j_call: TRBJ2-3
d_call: .
v_call: TRBV7-2

cdr3_nt: TGTGCCAGCAGCCAAGATCGTGGTCCCAATCAGCCCCAGCATTTT
cdr3_aa: CASSQDRGPNQPQHF
clone_size: .
j_call: TRBJ1-5
d_call: .
v_call: TRBV3-1/TRBV3-2

cdr3_nt: TGTGCCAGCAGCCGGACTAGCGGGAGGGCCCTGAGCTCCTACAATGAGCAGTTCTTC
cdr3_aa: CASSRTSGRALSSYNEQFF
clone_size: .
j_call: TRBJ2-1
d_call: TRBD2
v_call: TRBV9

cdr3_nt: TGCGCCAGCATTCCCGGGACAGGGATTTCACCCCTCCACTTT
cdr3_aa: CASIPGTGISPLHF
clone_size: .
j_call: TRBJ1-6
d_call: TRBD1
v_call: TRBV10-2

cdr3_nt: TGTGCCAGCAGCCACGGAGCGGGAGGCCCAACCGATACGCAGTATTTT
cdr3_aa: CASSHGAGGPTDTQYF
clone_size: once
j_call: TRBJ2-3
d_call: TRBD2
v_call: TRBV3-1/TRBV3-2

cdr3_nt: TGTGCCAGCAGCTTAACGGGGTCTAATTCACCCCTCCACTTT
cdr3_aa: CASSLTGSNSPLHF
clone_size: .
j_call: TRBJ1-6
d_call: .
v_call: TRBV7-9

cdr3_nt: TGTGCCATCAGTCGGGACGGCTCCTACAATGAGCAGTTCTTC
cdr3_aa: CAISRDGSYNEQFF
clone_size: .
j_call: TRBJ2-1
d_call: .
v_call: TRBV10-3

cdr3_nt: TGTGCCTGGAGTGTACGGGGGTTGGGAAACACCATATATTTT
cdr3_aa: CAWSVRGLGNTIYF
clone_size: once
j_call: TRBJ1-3
d_call: .
v_call: TRBV30

cdr3_nt: TGTGCCAGCAGCTCCAGGGGCGGGGGCTTAGGCGGGGAGCTGTTTTTT
cdr3_aa: CASSSRGGGLGGELFF
clone_size: .
j_call: TRBJ2-2
d_call: .
v_call: TRBV11-2

cdr3_nt: TGTGCCAGCTCACAAGGACAGGGAGAAATCAATCAGCCCCAGCATTTT
cdr3_aa: CASSQGQGEINQPQHF
clone_size: .
j_call: TRBJ1-5
d_call: TRBD1
v_call: TRBV18

cdr3_nt: TGTGCCAGCAGGATAACAGGGATAGAGACCCAGTACTTC
cdr3_aa: CASRITGIETQYF
clone_size: .
j_call: TRBJ2-5
d_call: .
v_call: TRBV6-5

cdr3_nt: TGTGCCAGCTCACCAGGTTACGGGACAGGGGGCGCCCTCTCCTACAATGAGCAGTTCTTC
cdr3_aa: CASSPGYGTGGALSYNEQFF
clone_size: .
j_call: TRBJ2-1
d_call: TRBD1
v_call: TRBV18

cdr3_nt: TGTGCCAGTACGGTAGCGGGGGGGCGCAATGAGCAGTTCTTC
cdr3_aa: CASTVAGGRNEQFF
clone_size: .
j_call: TRBJ2-1
d_call: TRBD2
v_call: TRBV19

cdr3_nt: TGTGCCAGCAGCTTAAGGACAGGGGACGGGGAGCTGTTTTTT
cdr3_aa: CASSLRTGDGELFF
clone_size: .
j_call: TRBJ2-2
d_call: TRBD1
v_call: TRBV7-7

cdr3_nt: TGTGCCACGCATGGGAGGGGTAGCAATCAGCCCCAGCATTTT
cdr3_aa: CATHGRGSNQPQHF
clone_size: once
j_call: TRBJ1-5
d_call: .
v_call: TRBV2

cdr3_nt: TGTGCCAGCAGCCCAGGGGGCGTCCCCTACAATGAGCAGTTCTTC
cdr3_aa: CASSPGGVPYNEQFF
clone_size: .
j_call: TRBJ2-1
d_call: TRBD1
v_call: TRBV4-2

cdr3_nt: TGCGCCAGCAGCGGGAAGGGTCCTTACAATGAGCAGTTCTTC
cdr3_aa: CASSGKGPYNEQFF
clone_size: .
j_call: TRBJ2-1
d_call: .
v_call: TRBV5-1

cdr3_nt: TGTGCCAGCAGCCGGGACAGGGGGAACACTGAAGCTTTCTTT
cdr3_aa: CASSRDRGNTEAFF
clone_size: .
j_call: TRBJ1-1
d_call: TRBD1
v_call: TRBV16

cdr3_nt: TGCGCCAGCAGCTTGGGGAGAGGGGCCTCTGGAAACACCATATATTTT
cdr3_aa: CASSLGRGASGNTIYF
clone_size: .
j_call: TRBJ1-3
d_call: .
v_call: TRBV5-1

cdr3_nt: TGTGCCAGTAGTAAACAGGGGTCTGAAGCTTTCTTT
cdr3_aa: CASSKQGSEAFF
clone_size: .
j_call: TRBJ1-1
d_call: TRBD1
v_call: TRBV19

cdr3_nt: TGCGCCAGCAGCCCCAGGCTGGGACTAGCGTCCAGAAATGAGCAGTTCTTC
cdr3_aa: CASSPRLGLASRNEQFF
clone_size: .
j_call: TRBJ2-1
d_call: TRBD2
v_call: TRBV4-3

cdr3_nt: TGTGCCAGTAGACCCCCACTAGCGGGACCCTCCGAGCAGTACTTC
cdr3_aa: CASRPPLAGPSEQYF
clone_size: .
j_call: TRBJ2-7
d_call: TRBD2
v_call: TRBV19

cdr3_nt: TGTGCCAGCAGCTTAAAGGGGTTGGGGGCCGGGGAGCTGTTTTTT
cdr3_aa: CASSLKGLGAGELFF
clone_size: .
j_call: TRBJ2-2
d_call: .
v_call: TRBV7-2

cdr3_nt: TGTGCCAGCTCAAATCGGGCCGACGGTTCACCCCTCCACTTT
cdr3_aa: CASSNRADGSPLHF
clone_size: .
j_call: TRBJ1-6
d_call: .
v_call: TRBV18

cdr3_nt: TGTGCCAGCTCACTGAAGGGAGTTTTCACTGAAGCTTTCTTT
cdr3_aa: CASSLKGVFTEAFF
clone_size: .
j_call: TRBJ1-1
d_call: .
v_call: TRBV18

cdr3_nt: TGTGCCAGCAGCCCTAGAGAGGGACAGTCCTACGAGCAGTACTTC
cdr3_aa: CASSPREGQSYEQYF
clone_size: .
j_call: TRBJ2-7
d_call: TRBD1
v_call: TRBV9

cdr3_nt: TGTGCCAGCAGCGTAGGTGCGGCGGGGGCCTACAATGAGCAGTTCTTC
cdr3_aa: CASSVGAAGAYNEQFF
clone_size: .
j_call: TRBJ2-1
d_call: TRBD2
v_call: TRBV9

cdr3_nt: TGCGCCAGCAGCCAAGATTCAGACACCATATATTTT
cdr3_aa: CASSQDSDTIYF
clone_size: .
j_call: TRBJ1-3
d_call: .
v_call: TRBV4-3

cdr3_nt: TGTGCCAGCAGCCCCCCGGGGGGGCCCACCGGGGAGCTGTTTTTT
cdr3_aa: CASSPPGGPTGELFF
clone_size: .
j_call: TRBJ2-2
d_call: TRBD2
v_call: TRBV7-9

cdr3_nt: TGCGCCAGCAGCTTGGGAGGACAGTCCCAAGAGACCCAGTACTTC
cdr3_aa: CASSLGGQSQETQYF
clone_size: .
j_call: TRBJ2-5
d_call: .
v_call: TRBV5-1

cdr3_nt: TGTGCCAGCAGCGGGAAAGCGGGGATCTCCTACAATGAGCAGTTCTTC
cdr3_aa: CASSGKAGISYNEQFF
clone_size: .
j_call: TRBJ2-1
d_call: TRBD2
v_call: TRBV9

cdr3_nt: TGCGCCAGCAGCTTGGAGGACTTAGATAACTATGGCTACACCTTC
cdr3_aa: CASSLEDLDNYGYTF
clone_size: .
j_call: TRBJ1-2
d_call: .
v_call: TRBV5-1

cdr3_nt: TGTGCCAGCAGGGCTCTTTCAGGGACTGGCTACACCTTC
cdr3_aa: CASRALSGTGYTF
clone_size: .
j_call: TRBJ1-2
d_call: .
v_call: TRBV12-3/TRBV12-4

cdr3_nt: TGTGCCAGCAGCTTAGATCAACGACAGGGGTACGAGCAGTACTTC
cdr3_aa: CASSLDQRQGYEQYF
clone_size: .
j_call: TRBJ2-7
d_call: TRBD1
v_call: TRBV11-2

cdr3_nt: TGCAGCGTAACCGGACAGGACGATCAGCCCCAGCATTTT
cdr3_aa: CSVTGQDDQPQHF
clone_size: .
j_call: TRBJ1-5
d_call: TRBD1
v_call: TRBV29-1